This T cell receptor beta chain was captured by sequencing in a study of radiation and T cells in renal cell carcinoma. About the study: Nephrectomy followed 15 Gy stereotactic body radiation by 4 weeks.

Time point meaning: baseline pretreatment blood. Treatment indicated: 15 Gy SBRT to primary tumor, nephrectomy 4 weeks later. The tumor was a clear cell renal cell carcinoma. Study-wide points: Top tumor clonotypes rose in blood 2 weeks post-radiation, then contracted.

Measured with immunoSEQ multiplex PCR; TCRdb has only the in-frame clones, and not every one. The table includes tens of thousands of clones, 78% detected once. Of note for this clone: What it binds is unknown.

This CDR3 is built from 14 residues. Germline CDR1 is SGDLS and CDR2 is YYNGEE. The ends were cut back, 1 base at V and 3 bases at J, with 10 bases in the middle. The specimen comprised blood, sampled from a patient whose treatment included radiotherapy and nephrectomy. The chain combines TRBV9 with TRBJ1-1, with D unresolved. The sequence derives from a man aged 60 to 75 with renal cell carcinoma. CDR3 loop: CASSVSGGDTEAFF. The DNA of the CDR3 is TGTGCCAGCAGCGTATCCGGCGGGGACACTGAAGCTTTCTTT.